This T cell receptor beta chain derives from a study of T cell changes during pregnancy in multiple sclerosis. Data came from immunoSEQ multiplex PCR; TCRdb stores just in-frame clones and leaves some out. Of about 43,000 clones listed, roughly nine tenths are singletons. Germline CDR1 reads SGHTA; CDR2 reads FQGNSA. V was pared by 1 base and J by 0 bases, with 9 bases between. The CDR3 consists of 15 residues. The sample was peripheral blood, taken in the second trimester of pregnancy. This chain connects TRBV7-2 to TRBJ1-1, with no clear D. This TCR was recovered from a female donor in good health, enrolled as a control in a pregnancy study. The CDR3 reads CASSLGGKMNTEAFF. The CDR3, as DNA: TGTGCCAGCAGCTTAGGAGGGAAAATGAACACTGAAGCTTTCTTT.